This TCR beta chain was sequenced in a study of T cell responses to AZD1222 COVID-19 vaccine. Comment on this clone: Its antigen remains unidentified.

The CDR3 consists of 14 residues. Germline-derived CDR1 and CDR2 are MNHEY and SMNVEV (reference sequence). The germline V and J ends were trimmed by 6 bases and 5 bases, with 16 bases remaining between them. Study outcomes and limitations: The study identified only a handful of AZD1222 recipients as seropositive at baseline.

TCRdb's copy holds only in-frame clones and misses some; the assay was immunoSEQ multiplex PCR. Seen here are 75,000 to 90,000 clones, 89% observed once, and the top ten hold approximately 2.5%. The sequence was obtained from an adult in good health. This material consisted of peripheral blood, taken on day 0 of AZD1222 vaccination. The rearrangement links TRBV27 to TRBJ1-1, with D unresolved. CDR3 coding DNA: TGTGCCAGCAGATCTTTGGGGAGAGCGACTGAAGCTTTCTTT. Translation: CASRSLGRATEAFF.